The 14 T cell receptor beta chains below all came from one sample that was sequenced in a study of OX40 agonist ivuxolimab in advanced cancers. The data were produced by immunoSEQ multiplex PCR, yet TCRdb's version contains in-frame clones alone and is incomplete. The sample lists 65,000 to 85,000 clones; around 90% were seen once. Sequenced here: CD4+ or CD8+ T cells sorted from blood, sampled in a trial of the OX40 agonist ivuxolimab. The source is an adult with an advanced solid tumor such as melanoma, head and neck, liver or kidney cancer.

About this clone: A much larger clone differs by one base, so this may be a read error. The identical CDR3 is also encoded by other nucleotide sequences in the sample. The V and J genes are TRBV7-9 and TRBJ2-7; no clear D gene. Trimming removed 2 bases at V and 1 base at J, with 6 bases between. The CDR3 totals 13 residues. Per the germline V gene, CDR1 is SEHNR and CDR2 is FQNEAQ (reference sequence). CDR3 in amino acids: CASSLPGSYEQYF. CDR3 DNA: TGTGCCAGCAGCTTACCAGGTTCCTACGAGCAGTACTTC. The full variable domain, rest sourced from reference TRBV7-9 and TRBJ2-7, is DTGVSQNPRHKITKRGQNVTFRCDPISEHNRLYWYRQTLGQGPEFLTYFQNEAQLEKSRLLSDRFSAERPKGSFSTLEIQRTEQGDSAMYLCASSLPGSYEQYFGPGTRLTVT.

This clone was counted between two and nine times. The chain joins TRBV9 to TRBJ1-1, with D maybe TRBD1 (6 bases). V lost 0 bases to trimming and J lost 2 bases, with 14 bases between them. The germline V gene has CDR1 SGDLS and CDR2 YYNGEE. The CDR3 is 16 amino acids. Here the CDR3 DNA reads TGTGCCAGCAGCGTAGACCCACAGGGAATCAACACTGAAGCTTTCTTT. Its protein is CASSVDPQGINTEAFF.

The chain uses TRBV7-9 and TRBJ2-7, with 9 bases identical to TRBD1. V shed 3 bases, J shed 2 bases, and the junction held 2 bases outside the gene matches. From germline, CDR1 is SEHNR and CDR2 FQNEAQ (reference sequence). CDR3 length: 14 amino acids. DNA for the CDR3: TGTGCCAGCAGCTTCCGGGACAGGGCCTACGAGCAGTACTTC. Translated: CASSFRDRAYEQYF.

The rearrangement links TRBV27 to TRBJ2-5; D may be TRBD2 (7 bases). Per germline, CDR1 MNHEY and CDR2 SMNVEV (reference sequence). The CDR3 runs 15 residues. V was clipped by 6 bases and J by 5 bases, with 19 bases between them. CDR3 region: CASSPLGGRGETQYF. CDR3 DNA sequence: TGTGCCAGCAGCCCTCTAGGGGGGCGGGGGGAGACCCAGTACTTC.

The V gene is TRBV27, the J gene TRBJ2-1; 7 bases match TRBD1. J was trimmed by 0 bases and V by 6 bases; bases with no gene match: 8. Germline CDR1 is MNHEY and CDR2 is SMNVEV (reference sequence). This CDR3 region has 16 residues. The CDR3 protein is CASSLGTVGSYNEQFF. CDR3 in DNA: TGTGCCAGCAGCCTAGGGACAGTCGGCTCCTACAATGAGCAGTTCTTC.

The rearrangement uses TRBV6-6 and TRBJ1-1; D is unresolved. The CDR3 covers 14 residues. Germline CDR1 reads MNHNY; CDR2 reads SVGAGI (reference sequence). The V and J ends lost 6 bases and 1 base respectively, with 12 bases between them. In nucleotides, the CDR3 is TGTGCCAGCAGCTCCGAAATCCGGAACACTGAAGCTTTCTTT. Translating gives CASSSEIRNTEAFF.

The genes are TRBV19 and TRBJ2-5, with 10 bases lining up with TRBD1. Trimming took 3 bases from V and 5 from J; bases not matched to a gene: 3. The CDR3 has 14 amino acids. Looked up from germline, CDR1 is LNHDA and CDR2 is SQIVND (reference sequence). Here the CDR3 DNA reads TGTGCCAGTAGTATCGGACAGGGGGTTGAGACCCAGTACTTC. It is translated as CASSIGQGVETQYF.

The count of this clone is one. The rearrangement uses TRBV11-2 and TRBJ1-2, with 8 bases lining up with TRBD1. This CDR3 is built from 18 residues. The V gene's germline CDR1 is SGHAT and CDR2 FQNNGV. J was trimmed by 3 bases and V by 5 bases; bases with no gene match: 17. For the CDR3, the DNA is TGTGCCAGCAGCGCATACCTACCCGGGACAGGAGTTCACTATGGCTACACCTTC. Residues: CASSAYLPGTGVHYGYTF.

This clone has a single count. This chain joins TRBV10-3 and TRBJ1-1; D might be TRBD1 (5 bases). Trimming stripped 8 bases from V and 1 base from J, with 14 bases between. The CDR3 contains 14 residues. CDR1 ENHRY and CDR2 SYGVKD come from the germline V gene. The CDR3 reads CAIGSEQANTEAFF. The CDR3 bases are TGTGCCATCGGGTCCGAACAGGCGAACACTGAAGCTTTCTTT.

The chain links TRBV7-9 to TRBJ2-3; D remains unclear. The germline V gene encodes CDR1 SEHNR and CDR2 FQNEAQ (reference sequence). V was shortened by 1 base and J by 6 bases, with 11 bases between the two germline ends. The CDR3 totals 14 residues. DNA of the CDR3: TGTGCCAGCAGCTTAGTCATGGGCCGGGATACGCAGTATTTT. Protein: CASSLVMGRDTQYF. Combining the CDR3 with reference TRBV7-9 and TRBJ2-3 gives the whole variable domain DTGVSQNPRHKITKRGQNVTFRCDPISEHNRLYWYRQTLGQGPEFLTYFQNEAQLEKSRLLSDRFSAERPKGSFSTLEIQRTEQGDSAMYLCASSLVMGRDTQYFGPGTRLTVL.

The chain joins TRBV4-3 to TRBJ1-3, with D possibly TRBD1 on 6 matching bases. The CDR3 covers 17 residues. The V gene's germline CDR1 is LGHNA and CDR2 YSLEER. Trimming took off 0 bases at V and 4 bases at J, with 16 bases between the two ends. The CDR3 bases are TGCGCCAGCAGCCAAGATTGGGAGGGGGAGATGGGAAACACCATATATTTT. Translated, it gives CASSQDWEGEMGNTIYF.

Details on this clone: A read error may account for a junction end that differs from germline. The CDR3 protein is CASCETPQPYEQYF. CDR3 nucleotides: TGTGCCAGCTGTGAGACACCTCAACCCTACGAGCAGTACTTC. The chain joins TRBV2 to TRBJ2-7; D remains ambiguous. Germline-derived CDR1 and CDR2 are SNHLY and FYNNEI. This CDR3 is 14 amino acids long.

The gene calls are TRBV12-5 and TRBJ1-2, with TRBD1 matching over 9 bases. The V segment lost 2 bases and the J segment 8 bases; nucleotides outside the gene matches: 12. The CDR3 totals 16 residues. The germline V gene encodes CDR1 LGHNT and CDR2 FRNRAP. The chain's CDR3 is CASGLIPRDREGGYTF. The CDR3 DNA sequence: TGTGCTAGTGGTTTGATCCCTCGGGACAGGGAAGGGGGCTACACCTTC.

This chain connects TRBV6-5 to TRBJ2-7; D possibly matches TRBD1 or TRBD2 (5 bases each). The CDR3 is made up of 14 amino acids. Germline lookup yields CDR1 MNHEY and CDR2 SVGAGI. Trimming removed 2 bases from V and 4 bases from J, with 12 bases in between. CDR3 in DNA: TGTGCCAGCAGTTACCCAGGGACGGAATACGAGCAGTACTTC. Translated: CASSYPGTEYEQYF.